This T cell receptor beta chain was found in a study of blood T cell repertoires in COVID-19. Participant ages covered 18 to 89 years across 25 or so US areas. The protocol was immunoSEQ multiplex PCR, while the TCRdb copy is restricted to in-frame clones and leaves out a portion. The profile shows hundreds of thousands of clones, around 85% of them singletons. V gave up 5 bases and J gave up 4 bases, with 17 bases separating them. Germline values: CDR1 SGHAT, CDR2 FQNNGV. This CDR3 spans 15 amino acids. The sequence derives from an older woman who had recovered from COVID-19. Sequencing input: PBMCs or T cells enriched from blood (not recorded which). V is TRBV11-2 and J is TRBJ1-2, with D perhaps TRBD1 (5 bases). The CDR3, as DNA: TGTGCCAGCAGCCCTCAGCCCTCGACAGTCTATGGCTACACCTTC. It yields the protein CASSPQPSTVYGYTF.